This T cell receptor beta chain was recorded in a study of blood T cell repertoires in COVID-19. Overall study context: Italy, Spain and the United States were the sources of the convalescent and acute COVID-19 samples. PBMCs, B-cell-depleted T cells, or T cells provided the cDNA or gDNA that made up the material.

The CDR3 covers 16 residues. Assignment of participants to cohorts was predicated upon participant-reported clinical history. Under the authors' procedure: Scientists estimated how many nucleated cells there were by amplifying reference gene primers. TCRdb's copy holds only in-frame clones and misses some; the assay was immunoSEQ multiplex PCR. The V and J calls and clone size come from that table; D and trimming were worked out from the DNA. The sample holds more than 200,000 clones, 80% seen once. Sequenced sample: PBMCs or T cells enriched from blood (not recorded which). The clonotype originates from a woman aged 40 to 55 with acute COVID-19. The chain uses TRBV21-1 and TRBJ1-5; the D call TRBD1 from the table was never checked on the DNA. TRBV21-1 is described as a pseudogene. The CDR3 loop is CASSKARVRGTPPQHF. The CDR3 DNA reads as TGTGCCAGCAGCAAAGCGAGGGTCAGGGGGACCCCGCCCCAGCATTTT.